This TCR beta chain appears in the sequencing data of a study of response to subunit inactivated influenza vaccine. MiXCR, run by TCRdb on the RT-PCR reads, gives a single entry per CDR3 protein. The table lists 430,000 or so distinct CDR3 sequences, 10% to 11% of them singletons, with approximately 12% in the top ten. The sequencing used PBMCs from blood, collected more than 35 days after vaccination. The receptor's source is a man aged 45-65 years who received an inactivated influenza vaccine.

The CDR3 loop is CASTLGQGQETQYF. CDR3 bases: TGTGCCAGCACGTTGGGGCAGGGACAAGAGACCCAGTACTTC. This rearrangement joins TRBV12-3 or TRBV12-4 to TRBJ2-5, with D maybe TRBD1 (5 bases). CDR3 length equals 14 residues. The V and J ends lost 7 bases and 2 bases respectively, with 14 bases between them.